This T cell receptor beta chain is drawn from a study of blood T cell repertoires in COVID-19. Study background: In each case, the material was cDNA or gDNA derived from T cells, B-cell-depleted T cells, or PBMCs.

V was cut by 0 bases and J by 4 bases, with 10 bases left in between. CDR3 length equals 15 residues. The germline CDR1 and CDR2 sequences are SGHRS and YFSETQ. Per the original data handling: Nucleated cell counts were estimated from reference gene primer amplification. TCRdb's copy holds only in-frame clones and misses some; the assay was immunoSEQ multiplex PCR. The V and J calls and the clone size are those of that table, but D and trimming were determined from the DNA. This table holds more than 55,000 clones, 76% found once. This TCR was recovered from a woman aged 50 to 65 with active or convalescent COVID-19. Sequenced input: peripheral blood. The gene calls are TRBV5-1 and TRBJ2-2; no firm D call. The CDR3 loop reads CASSLGTIGTGELFF. In nucleotides, the CDR3 is TGCGCCAGCAGCTTGGGCACTATAGGCACCGGGGAGCTGTTTTTT.